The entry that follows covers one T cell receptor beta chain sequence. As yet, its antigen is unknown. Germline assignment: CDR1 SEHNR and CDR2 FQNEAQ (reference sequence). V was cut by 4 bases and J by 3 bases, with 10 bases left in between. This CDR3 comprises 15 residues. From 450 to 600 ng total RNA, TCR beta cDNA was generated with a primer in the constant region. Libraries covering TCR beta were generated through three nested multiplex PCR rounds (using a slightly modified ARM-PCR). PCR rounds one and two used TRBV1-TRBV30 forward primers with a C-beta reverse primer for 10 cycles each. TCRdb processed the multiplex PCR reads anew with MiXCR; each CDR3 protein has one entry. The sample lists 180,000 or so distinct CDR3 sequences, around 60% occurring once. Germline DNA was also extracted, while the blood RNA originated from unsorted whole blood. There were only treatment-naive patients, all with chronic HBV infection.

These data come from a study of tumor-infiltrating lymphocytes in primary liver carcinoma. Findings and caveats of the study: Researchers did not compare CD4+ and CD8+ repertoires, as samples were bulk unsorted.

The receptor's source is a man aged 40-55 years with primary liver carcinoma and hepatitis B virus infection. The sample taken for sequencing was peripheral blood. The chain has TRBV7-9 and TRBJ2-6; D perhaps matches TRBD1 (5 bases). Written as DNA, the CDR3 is TGTGCCAGCAGCTCCCCGCAGGGTGGGGCCAACGTCCTGACTTTC. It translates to CASSSPQGGANVLTF. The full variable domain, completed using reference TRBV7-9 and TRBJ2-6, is DTGVSQNPRHKITKRGQNVTFRCDPISEHNRLYWYRQTLGQGPEFLTYFQNEAQLEKSRLLSDRFSAERPKGSFSTLEIQRTEQGDSAMYLCASSSPQGGANVLTFGAGSRLTVL.